The clone carrying this T cell receptor (beta chain) was seen only once. Co-extraction of RNA and DNA was performed on about 20-32 mg of unsorted bulk tissue. Surgical resection served as treatment for the primary liver carcinoma of these patients. This CDR3 is built from 15 residues. CDR1 is SGHAT, CDR2 FQNNGV, per germline. V lost 7 bases to trimming and J lost 2 bases, with 17 bases between them. A primer matching the constant region was used to make TCR beta cDNA from 500 to 650 ng of total RNA. Amplification in three nested multiplex PCR rounds with slightly modified ARM-PCR gave rise to TCR beta libraries. TRBV1-TRBV30 forward primers paired with a C-beta reverse primer drove the first two PCR rounds, about 9 cycles each. MiXCR, run by TCRdb on the multiplex PCR reads, gives a single entry per CDR3 protein. The table has 50,000 or so distinct CDR3 sequences, roughly 80% seen once. This specimen belongs to a study of tumor-infiltrating lymphocytes in primary liver carcinoma. Study-level background: Tumors were staged T1-T3 N0M0 and measured about 4 to 11 cm across.

This receptor was obtained from a man aged 35 to 55 with primary liver carcinoma and hepatitis B virus infection. The chain uses TRBV11-2 and TRBJ1-1; D is perhaps TRBD1 (5 bases). Sequenced sample: liver tumor tissue from sampling region 5. Stated subset: tumor region T5, tumor centre. This CDR3 is CASNPGRGSNTEAFF. Written as DNA, the CDR3 is TGTGCCAGCAACCCGGGGCGTGGAAGTAACACTGAAGCTTTCTTT.